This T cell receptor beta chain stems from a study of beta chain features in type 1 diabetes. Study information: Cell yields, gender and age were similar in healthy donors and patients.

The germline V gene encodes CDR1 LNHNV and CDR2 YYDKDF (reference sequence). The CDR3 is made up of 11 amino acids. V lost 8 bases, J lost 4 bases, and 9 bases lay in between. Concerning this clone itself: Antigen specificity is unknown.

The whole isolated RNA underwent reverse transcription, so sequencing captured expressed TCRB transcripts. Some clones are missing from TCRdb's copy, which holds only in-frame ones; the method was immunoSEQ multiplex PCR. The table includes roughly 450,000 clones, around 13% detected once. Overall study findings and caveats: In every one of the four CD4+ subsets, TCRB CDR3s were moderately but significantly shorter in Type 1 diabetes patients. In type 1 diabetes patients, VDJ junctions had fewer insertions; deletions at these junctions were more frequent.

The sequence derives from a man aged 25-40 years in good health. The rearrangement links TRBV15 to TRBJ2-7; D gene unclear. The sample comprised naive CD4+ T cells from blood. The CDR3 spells CATGKNYEQYF. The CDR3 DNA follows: TGTGCCACCGGAAAGAATTACGAGCAGTACTTC.